Included here is one T cell receptor beta chain sequence, with context. The antigen remains unidentified. The data were taken from a study of blood T cells in healthy people across ages. Each sample yielded at least 5.5 micrograms of PBMC total RNA. For the second PCR, which ran for about 7 to 12 cycles, a sample-barcoded 5' primer and a J-beta primer mix were used. A template-switch adaptor containing 12 random nucleotides labeled each cDNA molecule. Using its own MiXCR run on the 5' RACE reads, TCRdb lists one record per CDR3 protein. Among about 380,000 distinct CDR3 sequences listed, about 49% were seen once. General study findings and limits: A roughly linear age-dependent decrease characterized TCR beta diversity per million T cells. Estimated diversity that came from one million T cells was considered an underestimate.

CDR1 and CDR2 from the germline V gene are SGHRS and YFSETQ. The CDR3 runs to 16 residues. V gave up 4 bases and J gave up 7 bases, with 23 bases separating them. The rearrangement uses TRBV5-1 and TRBJ1-1; unclear D gene. The TCR was taken from a man aged 55-75 years in good health. The sample was blood. CDR3 sequence (DNA): TGCGCCAGCAGCGACGGGGAAATCCCGCCAACCGGTGAAGCTTTCTTT. It yields the protein CASSDGEIPPTGEAFF.